These T cell receptor beta chains were read from a single sample in a study of blood T cell repertoires in COVID-19. The assay was immunoSEQ multiplex PCR, and TCRdb's table has in-frame clones only and misses some. The sample has 130,000 to 150,000 clones; approximately 89% are singletons. The specimen was peripheral blood. These receptors were collected from a woman in her forties or fifties with acute or convalescent COVID-19. The CDR3 runs from the conserved cysteine through the conserved F or W. Each record gives: CDR3 length, D gene, J gene, clone size, V gene, CDR3 DNA, CDR3 protein. D genes are given only for firm matches. Size tells how often a clone was seen (once, few, many) or the class of an expanded clone, and some rows leave it out.

14	NA	TRBJ1-1	many	TRBV6-6	TGTGCCAGCAGTTACTTTCCAGGAGGCACTGAAGCTTTCTTT	CASSYFPGGTEAFF
12	NA	TRBJ2-1	NA	TRBV19	TGTGCCAGTAGTATAGTCGGGGATGAGCAGTTCTTC	CASSIVGDEQFF
14	NA	TRBJ2-1	once	TRBV7-3	TGTGCCAGCAGCCCGCCGGGATATTACAATGAGCAGTTCTTC	CASSPPGYYNEQFF
16	TRBD1	TRBJ2-7	few	TRBV19	TGTGCCAGTAGTATAGGCCAGGGGGCTAGGACCTACGAGCAGTACTTC	CASSIGQGARTYEQYF
15	TRBD1	TRBJ1-1	NA	TRBV11-3	TGTGCCAGCAGCGGGGGACAGGGGGAGAACACTGAAGCTTTCTTT	CASSGGQGENTEAFF
12	NA	TRBJ1-2	NA	TRBV2	TGTGCCAGCAGGGCAGGGGTTAGTGGCTACACCTTC	CASRAGVSGYTF
13	NA	TRBJ1-1	NA	TRBV12-3/TRBV12-4	TGTGCCAGCAGCTTTCAGTCTCCCAGTGAAGCTTTCTTT	CASSFQSPSEAFF
14	NA	TRBJ2-1	NA	TRBV6-5	TGTGCCAGCAGTTACTCGCCGCAACTCAATGAGCAGTTCTTC	CASSYSPQLNEQFF
16	TRBD1	TRBJ1-5	NA	TRBV18	TGTGCCAGCTCACCCCGGGGACAGGTTGCGGGGCAGCCCCAGCATTTT	CASSPRGQVAGQPQHF
16	TRBD1	TRBJ2-1	NA	TRBV29-1	TGCAGCGTTTGGCTCAGTCGGGACAGGGCAGGCGATGAGCAGTTCTTC	CSVWLSRDRAGDEQFF
14	TRBD1	TRBJ1-1	NA	TRBV6-6	TGTGCCAGCAGTTACTCGGGACAGTACACTGAAGCTTTCTTT	CASSYSGQYTEAFF
14	NA	TRBJ1-3	NA	TRBV7-9	TGTGCCAGCAGCGCGTCCTTGCCTGGAAACACCATATATTTT	CASSASLPGNTIYF
17	TRBD2	TRBJ2-3	NA	TRBV3-1/TRBV3-2	TGTGCCAGCAGCCAACGACGGGGGACTAGGGGGACAGATACGCAGTATTTT	CASSQRRGTRGTDTQYF
14	NA	TRBJ2-2	NA	TRBV2	TGTGCCAGCAGCTTGGCACAGAGCACCGGGGAGCTGTTTTTT	CASSLAQSTGELFF
15	NA	TRBJ1-1	NA	TRBV18	TGTGCCAGCTCACCAGGGGGGGCTGGGGGCACTGAAGCTTTCTTT	CASSPGGAGGTEAFF
13	TRBD2	TRBJ2-7	NA	TRBV6-5	TGTGCCAGCAGATATCAGGGCGGGGGGGAGCAGTACTTC	CASRYQGGGEQYF
17	NA	TRBJ2-1	NA	TRBV19	TGTGCCAGTAGTATGGGAGGGGGGCTTGGGACCTACAATGAGCAGTTCTTC	CASSMGGGLGTYNEQFF
13	NA	TRBJ1-1	NA	TRBV24-1	TGTGCCACCAGTGATGGCGGGAACACTGAAGCTTTCTTT	CATSDGGNTEAFF
13	NA	TRBJ2-5	NA	TRBV5-1	TGCGCCAGCAGCTTTGAGGGTTCAGAGACCCAGTACTTC	CASSFEGSETQYF
15	TRBD1	TRBJ1-1	NA	TRBV5-4	TGTGCCAGCAGCCGCCCCGGGACAGGGGACACTGAAGCTTTCTTT	CASSRPGTGDTEAFF
15	TRBD1	TRBJ1-5	NA	TRBV6-5	TGTGCCAGCAGACCCTTGGACAGGGACAATCAGCCCCAGCATTTT	CASRPLDRDNQPQHF
15	TRBD2	TRBJ2-1	NA	TRBV6-6	TGTGCCAGCAGTAATGAGCGGGGCTCCTACAATGAGCAGTTCTTC	CASSNERGSYNEQFF
14	TRBD2	TRBJ2-3	few	TRBV5-4	TGTGCCAGCAGCACGGGACTAGCAACAGATACGCAGTATTTT	CASSTGLATDTQYF
16	TRBD2	TRBJ2-3	few	TRBV10-2	TGCGCCAGCAGTGAGTGGACTAGCGGGAGCACAGATACGCAGTATTTT	CASSEWTSGSTDTQYF
17	NA	TRBJ1-5	NA	TRBV30	TGTGCCTGGAGTGTACGGACAATGACCCGGCGCAATCAGCCCCAGCATTTT	CAWSVRTMTRRNQPQHF
15	NA	TRBJ1-1	NA	TRBV15	TGTGCCACCAGCAGAGATCCTTCGGGGGTCGCTGAAGCTTTCTTT	CATSRDPSGVAEAFF
16	TRBD1	TRBJ1-5	NA	TRBV28	TGTGCCAGCAGTTTATGGACAGGGACCGGAAATCAGCCCCAGCATTTT	CASSLWTGTGNQPQHF
16	TRBD1	TRBJ1-1	NA	TRBV19	TGTGCCAGTAGTAGAACCGGGACAGACATGAACACTGAAGCTTTCTTT	CASSRTGTDMNTEAFF
16	TRBD1	TRBJ1-5	NA	TRBV7-2	TGTGCCAGCAGCTTACGACAGGGGGGAAGCAATCAGCCCCAGCATTTT	CASSLRQGGSNQPQHF
12	NA	TRBJ2-7	NA	TRBV20-1	TGCAGTGCTAGTATGAGCTCCTACGAGCAGTACTTC	CSASMSSYEQYF
11	NA	TRBJ1-1	NA	TRBV6-5	TGTGCCAGCAGTTACCAGTCGGGAACTTTCTTT	CASSYQSGTFF
16	TRBD2	TRBJ2-5	NA	TRBV18	TGTGCCAGCTCACCACTAGCGGGAGGGCCGGGGGAGACCCAGTACTTC	CASSPLAGGPGETQYF
12	NA	TRBJ2-3	few	TRBV7-9	TGTGCCAGCAGGGCAGGGACAGATACGCAGTATTTT	CASRAGTDTQYF
16	NA	TRBJ1-5	NA	TRBV6-5	TGTGCCAGCAGTTATGGCGTCTCAACCCCTCGTCGGGCCCAGCATTTT	CASSYGVSTPRRAQHF
16	TRBD1	TRBJ1-5	NA	TRBV4-2	TGTGCCAGCAGCCAGGCCGGGACAGGGAACAATCAGCCCCAGCATTTT	CASSQAGTGNNQPQHF
17	NA	TRBJ2-7	NA	TRBV5-1	TGCGCCAGCAGCTTGGTCTCTGGGGCCAGGGGCATTTACGAGCAGTACTTC	CASSLVSGARGIYEQYF
15	NA	TRBJ1-4	NA	TRBV9	TGTGCCAGCAGCGGATGGGAAGGGGCAAATGAAAAACTGTTTTTT	CASSGWEGANEKLFF
13	TRBD1	TRBJ1-3	NA	TRBV5-6	TGTGCCAGCAGAGACAGGGTTGGAAACACCATATATTTT	CASRDRVGNTIYF
16	TRBD2	TRBJ2-3	NA	TRBV5-5	TGTGCCAGCACCGTCAGCGGGATCGGGTCGTCTGATACGCAGTATTTT	CASTVSGIGSSDTQYF
15	TRBD2	TRBJ2-3	NA	TRBV19	TGTGCCAGTAGATTAGCGGGAGGGATCACAGATACGCAGTATTTT	CASRLAGGITDTQYF
16	TRBD1	TRBJ2-7	once	TRBV7-8	TGTGCCAGCAGCTTCCGAGGACAGGGCCGTTCCTACGAGCAGTACTTC	CASSFRGQGRSYEQYF